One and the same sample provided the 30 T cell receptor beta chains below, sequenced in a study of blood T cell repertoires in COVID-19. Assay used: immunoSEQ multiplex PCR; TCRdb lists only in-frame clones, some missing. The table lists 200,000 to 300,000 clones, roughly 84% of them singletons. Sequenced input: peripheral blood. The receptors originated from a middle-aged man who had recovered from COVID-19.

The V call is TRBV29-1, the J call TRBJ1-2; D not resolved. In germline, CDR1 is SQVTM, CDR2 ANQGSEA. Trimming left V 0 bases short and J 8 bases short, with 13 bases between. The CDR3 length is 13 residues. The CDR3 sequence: CSVEDPGSYGYTF. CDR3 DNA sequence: TGCAGCGTTGAAGATCCAGGATCGTACGGCTACACCTTC.

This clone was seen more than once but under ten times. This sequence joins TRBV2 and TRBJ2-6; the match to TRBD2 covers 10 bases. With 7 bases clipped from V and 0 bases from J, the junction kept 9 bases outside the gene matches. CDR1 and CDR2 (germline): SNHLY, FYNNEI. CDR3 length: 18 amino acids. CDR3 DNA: TGTGCCAGCATAAGGGAACTAGCGGGGAGCTCTGGGGCCAACGTCCTGACTTTC. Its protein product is CASIRELAGSSGANVLTF.

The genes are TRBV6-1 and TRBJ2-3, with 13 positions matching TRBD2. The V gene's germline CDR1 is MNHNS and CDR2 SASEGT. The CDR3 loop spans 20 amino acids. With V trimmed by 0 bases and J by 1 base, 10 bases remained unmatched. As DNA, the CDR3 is TGTGCCAGCAGTGAAGCCGCGACTAGCGGGGGGACTTTAGGCACAGATACGCAGTATTTT. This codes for CASSEAATSGGTLGTDTQYF.

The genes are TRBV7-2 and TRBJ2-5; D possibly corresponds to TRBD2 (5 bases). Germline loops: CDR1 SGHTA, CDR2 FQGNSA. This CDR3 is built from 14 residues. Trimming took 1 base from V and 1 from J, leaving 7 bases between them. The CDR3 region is CASSLVGSQETQYF. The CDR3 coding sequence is TGTGCCAGCAGCTTAGTGGGGAGCCAAGAGACCCAGTACTTC.

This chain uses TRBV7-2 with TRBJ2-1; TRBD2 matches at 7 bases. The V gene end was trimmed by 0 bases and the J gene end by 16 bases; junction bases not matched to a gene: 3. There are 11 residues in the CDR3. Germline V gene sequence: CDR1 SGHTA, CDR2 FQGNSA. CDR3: CASSLAGGLFF. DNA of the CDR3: TGTGCCAGCAGCTTAGCGGGAGGGCTATTCTTC.

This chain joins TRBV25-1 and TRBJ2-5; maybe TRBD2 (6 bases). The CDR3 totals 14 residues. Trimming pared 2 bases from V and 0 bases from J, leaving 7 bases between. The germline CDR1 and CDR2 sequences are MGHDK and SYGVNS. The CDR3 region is CASSEGGNQETQYF. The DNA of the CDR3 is TGTGCCAGCAGTGAAGGGGGGAACCAAGAGACCCAGTACTTC.

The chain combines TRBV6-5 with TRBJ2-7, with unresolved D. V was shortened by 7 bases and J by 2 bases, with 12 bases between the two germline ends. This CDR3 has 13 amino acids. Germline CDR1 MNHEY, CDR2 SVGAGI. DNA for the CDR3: TGTGCCAGCAAGCATCCGGTGACCTACGAGCAGTACTTC. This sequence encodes CASKHPVTYEQYF.

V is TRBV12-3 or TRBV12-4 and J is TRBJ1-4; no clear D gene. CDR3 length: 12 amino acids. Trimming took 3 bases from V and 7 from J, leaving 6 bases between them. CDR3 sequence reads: CASSFLSEKLFF. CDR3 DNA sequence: TGTGCCAGCAGTTTTCTTAGTGAAAAACTGTTTTTT.

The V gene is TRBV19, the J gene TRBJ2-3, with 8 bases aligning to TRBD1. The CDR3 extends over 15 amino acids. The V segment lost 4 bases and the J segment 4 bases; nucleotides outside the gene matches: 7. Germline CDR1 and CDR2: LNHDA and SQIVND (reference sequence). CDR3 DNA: TGTGCCAGTAGTACAACAGGGGGTGGATCAGATACGCAGTATTTT. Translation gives CASSTTGGGSDTQYF.

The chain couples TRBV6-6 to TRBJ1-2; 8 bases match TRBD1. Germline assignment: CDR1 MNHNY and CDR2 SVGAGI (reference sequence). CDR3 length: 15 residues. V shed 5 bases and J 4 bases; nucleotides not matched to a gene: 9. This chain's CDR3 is CASSDKDRAFYGYTF. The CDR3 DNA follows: TGTGCCAGCAGTGACAAGGACAGGGCATTCTATGGCTACACCTTC.

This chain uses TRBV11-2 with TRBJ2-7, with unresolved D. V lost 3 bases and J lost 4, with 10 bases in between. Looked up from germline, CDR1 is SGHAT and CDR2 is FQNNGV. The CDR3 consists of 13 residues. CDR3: CASSFGLLYEQYF. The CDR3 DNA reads TGTGCCAGCAGCTTTGGGCTTTTATACGAGCAGTACTTC. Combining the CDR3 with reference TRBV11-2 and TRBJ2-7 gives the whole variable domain EAGVAQSPRYKIIEKRQSVAFWCNPISGHATLYWYQQILGQGPKLLIQFQNNGVVDDSQLPKDRFSAERLKGVDSTLKIQPAKLEDSAVYLCASSFGLLYEQYFGPGTRLTVT.

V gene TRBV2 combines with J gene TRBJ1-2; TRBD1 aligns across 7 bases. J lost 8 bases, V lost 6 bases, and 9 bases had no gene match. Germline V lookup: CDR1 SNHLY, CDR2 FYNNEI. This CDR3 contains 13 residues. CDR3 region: CASSVDRVNGYTF. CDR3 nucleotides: TGTGCCAGCAGCGTTGACAGGGTTAACGGCTACACCTTC.

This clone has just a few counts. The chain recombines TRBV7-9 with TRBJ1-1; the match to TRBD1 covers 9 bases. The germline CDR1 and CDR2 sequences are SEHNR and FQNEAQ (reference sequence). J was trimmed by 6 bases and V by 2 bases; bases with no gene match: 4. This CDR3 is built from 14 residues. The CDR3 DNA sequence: TGTGCCAGCAGCTTAACAGGGGGCGTACCTGAAGCTTTCTTT. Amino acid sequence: CASSLTGGVPEAFF.

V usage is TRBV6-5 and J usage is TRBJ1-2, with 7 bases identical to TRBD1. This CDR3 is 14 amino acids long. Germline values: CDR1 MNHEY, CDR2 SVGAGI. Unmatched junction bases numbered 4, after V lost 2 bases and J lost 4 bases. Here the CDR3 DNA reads TGTGCCAGCAGTTACACGGGACAGACCTATGGCTACACCTTC. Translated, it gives CASSYTGQTYGYTF.

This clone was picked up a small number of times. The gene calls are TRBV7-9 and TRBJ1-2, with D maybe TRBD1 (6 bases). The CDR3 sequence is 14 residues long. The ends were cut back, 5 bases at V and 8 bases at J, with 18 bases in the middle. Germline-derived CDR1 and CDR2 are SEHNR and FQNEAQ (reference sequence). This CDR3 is CASSLGGRSAGYTF. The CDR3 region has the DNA TGTGCCAGCAGCCTCGGGGGGCGCTCGGCGGGCTACACCTTC. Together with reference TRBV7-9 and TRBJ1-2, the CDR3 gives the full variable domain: DTGVSQNPRHKITKRGQNVTFRCDPISEHNRLYWYRQTLGQGPEFLTYFQNEAQLEKSRLLSDRFSAERPKGSFSTLEIQRTEQGDSAMYLCASSLGGRSAGYTFGSGTRLTVV.

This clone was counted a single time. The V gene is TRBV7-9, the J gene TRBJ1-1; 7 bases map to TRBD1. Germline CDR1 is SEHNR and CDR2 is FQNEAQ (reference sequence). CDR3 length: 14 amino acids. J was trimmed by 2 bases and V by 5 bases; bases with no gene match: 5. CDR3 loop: CASSAWDRNTEAFF. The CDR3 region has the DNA TGTGCCAGCAGCGCGTGGGACAGAAACACTGAAGCTTTCTTT. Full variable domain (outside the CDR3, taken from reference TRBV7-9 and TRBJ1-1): DTGVSQNPRHKITKRGQNVTFRCDPISEHNRLYWYRQTLGQGPEFLTYFQNEAQLEKSRLLSDRFSAERPKGSFSTLEIQRTEQGDSAMYLCASSAWDRNTEAFFGQGTRLTVV.

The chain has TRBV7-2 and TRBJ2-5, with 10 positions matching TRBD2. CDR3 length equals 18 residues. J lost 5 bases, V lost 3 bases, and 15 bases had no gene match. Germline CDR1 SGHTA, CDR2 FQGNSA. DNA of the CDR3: TGTGCCAGCAGCTTCCAAGCAACCAGCGGGGGGGCGAGTGAGACCCAGTACTTC. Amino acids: CASSFQATSGGASETQYF.

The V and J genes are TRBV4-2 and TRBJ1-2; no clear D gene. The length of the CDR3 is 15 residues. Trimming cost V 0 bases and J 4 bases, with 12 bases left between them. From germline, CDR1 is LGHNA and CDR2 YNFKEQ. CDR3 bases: TGTGCCAGCAGCCAAGAACAGAGAACCTCCTATGGCTACACCTTC. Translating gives CASSQEQRTSYGYTF.

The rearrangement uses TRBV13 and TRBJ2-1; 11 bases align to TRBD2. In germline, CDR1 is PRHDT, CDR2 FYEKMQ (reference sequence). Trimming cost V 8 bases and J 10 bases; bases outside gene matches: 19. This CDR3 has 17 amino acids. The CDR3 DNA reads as TGTGCCAGCGACGCTGTTGGGGCTAGCGGGGGGAGAGGGGAGCAGTTCTTC. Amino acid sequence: CASDAVGASGGRGEQFF.

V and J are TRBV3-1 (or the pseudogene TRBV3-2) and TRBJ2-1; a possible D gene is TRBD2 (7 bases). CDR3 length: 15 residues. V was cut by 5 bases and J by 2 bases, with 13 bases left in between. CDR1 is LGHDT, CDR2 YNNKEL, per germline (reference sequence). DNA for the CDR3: TGTGCCAGCAGCAAGGACGGGGGGCCCTACAATGAGCAGTTCTTC. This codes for CASSKDGGPYNEQFF.

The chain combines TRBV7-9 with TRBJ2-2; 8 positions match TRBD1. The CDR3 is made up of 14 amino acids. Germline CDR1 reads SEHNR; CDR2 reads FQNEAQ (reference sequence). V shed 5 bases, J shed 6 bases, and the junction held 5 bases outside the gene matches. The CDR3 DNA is TGTGCCAGCAGCCTTTCAGGGGGCTCCGGGGAGCTGTTTTTT. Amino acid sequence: CASSLSGGSGELFF.

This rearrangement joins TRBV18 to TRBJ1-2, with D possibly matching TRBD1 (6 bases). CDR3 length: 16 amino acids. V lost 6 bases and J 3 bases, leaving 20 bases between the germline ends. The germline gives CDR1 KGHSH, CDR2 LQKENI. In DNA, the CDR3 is TGTGCCAGCTCTCCAAATCGACGGGGGGCCGACTATGGCTACACCTTC. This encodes CASSPNRRGADYGYTF.

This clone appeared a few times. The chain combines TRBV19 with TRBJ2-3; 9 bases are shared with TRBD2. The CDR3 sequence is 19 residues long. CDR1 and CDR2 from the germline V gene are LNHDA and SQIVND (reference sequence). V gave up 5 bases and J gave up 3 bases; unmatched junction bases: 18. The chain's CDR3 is CASSPIPYSRLAGTDTQYF. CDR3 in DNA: TGTGCCAGTAGTCCAATCCCCTATTCGCGGCTAGCGGGGACAGATACGCAGTATTTT. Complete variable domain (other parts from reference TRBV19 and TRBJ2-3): DGGITQSPKYLFRKEGQNVTLSCEQNLNHDAMYWYRQDPGQGLRLIYYSQIVNDFQKGDIAEGYSVSREKKESFPLTVTSAQKNPTAFYLCASSPIPYSRLAGTDTQYFGPGTRLTVL.

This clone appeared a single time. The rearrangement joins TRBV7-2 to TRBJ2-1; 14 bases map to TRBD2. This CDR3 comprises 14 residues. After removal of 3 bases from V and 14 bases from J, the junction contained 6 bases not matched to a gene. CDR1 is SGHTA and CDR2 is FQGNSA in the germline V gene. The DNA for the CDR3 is TGTGCCAGCAGCTTTGGGACTAGCGGGGGCCACGAGTTCTTC. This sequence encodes CASSFGTSGGHEFF.

CDR3 in amino acids: CASSRTEGYEQYF. The CDR3 bases are TGTGCCAGCAGCCGGACAGAGGGCTACGAGCAGTACTTC. V usage is TRBV3-1 (or the pseudogene TRBV3-2) and J usage is TRBJ2-7; weak D call: TRBD1 (6 bases). The CDR3 sequence is 13 residues long. V was shortened by 4 bases and J by 3 bases, with 10 bases between the two germline ends. Germline loops: CDR1 LGHDT, CDR2 YNNKEL (reference sequence).

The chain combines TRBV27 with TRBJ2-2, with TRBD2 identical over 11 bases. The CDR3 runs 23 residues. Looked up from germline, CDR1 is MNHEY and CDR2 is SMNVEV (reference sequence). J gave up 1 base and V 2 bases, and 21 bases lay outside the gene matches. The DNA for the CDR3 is TGTGCCAGCAGTTTAGACCCCAGGGGGGGGACCGGACTAGCGGGTCAGAACACCGGGGAGCTGTTTTTT. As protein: CASSLDPRGGTGLAGQNTGELFF.

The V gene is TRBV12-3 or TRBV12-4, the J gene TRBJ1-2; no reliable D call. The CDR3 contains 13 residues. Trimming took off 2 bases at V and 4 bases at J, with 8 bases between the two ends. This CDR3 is CASSLIPVYGYTF. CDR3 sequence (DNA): TGTGCCAGCAGTTTAATTCCAGTCTATGGCTACACCTTC.

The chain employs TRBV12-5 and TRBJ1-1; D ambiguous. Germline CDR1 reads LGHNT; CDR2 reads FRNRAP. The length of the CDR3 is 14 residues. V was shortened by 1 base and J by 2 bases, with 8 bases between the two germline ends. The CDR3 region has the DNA TGTGCTAGTGGTTTGGGGTCAGGTAACACTGAAGCTTTCTTT. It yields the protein CASGLGSGNTEAFF.

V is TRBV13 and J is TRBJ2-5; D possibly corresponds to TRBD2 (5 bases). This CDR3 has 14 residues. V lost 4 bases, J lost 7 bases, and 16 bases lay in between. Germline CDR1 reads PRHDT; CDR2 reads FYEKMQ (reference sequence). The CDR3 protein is CASSSGLPAGTQYF. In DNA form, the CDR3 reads TGTGCCAGCAGCTCCGGACTCCCCGCTGGGACCCAGTACTTC.

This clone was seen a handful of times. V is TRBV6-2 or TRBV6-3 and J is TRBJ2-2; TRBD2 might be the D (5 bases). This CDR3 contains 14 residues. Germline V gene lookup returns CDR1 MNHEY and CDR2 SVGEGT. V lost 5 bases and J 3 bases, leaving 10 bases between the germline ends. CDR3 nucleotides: TGTGCCAGCAGTCCCCGAGCGGACACCGGGGAGCTGTTTTTT. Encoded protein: CASSPRADTGELFF.